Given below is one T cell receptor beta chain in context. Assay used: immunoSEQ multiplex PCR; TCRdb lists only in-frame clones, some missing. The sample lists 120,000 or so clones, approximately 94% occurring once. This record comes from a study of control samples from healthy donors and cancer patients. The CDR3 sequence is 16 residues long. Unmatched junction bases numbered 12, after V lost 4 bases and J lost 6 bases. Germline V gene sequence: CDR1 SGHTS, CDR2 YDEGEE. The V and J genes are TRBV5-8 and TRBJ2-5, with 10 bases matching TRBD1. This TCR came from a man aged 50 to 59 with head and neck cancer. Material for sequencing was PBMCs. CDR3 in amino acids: CASSIRGGQGLKTQYF. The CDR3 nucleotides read TGTGCCAGCAGCATTCGCGGGGGACAGGGGTTGAAGACCCAGTACTTC.